This T cell receptor (beta chain) was sequenced for a study of blood T cell repertoires in COVID-19. About the study: The samples span acute and convalescent COVID-19 from the United States, Italy and Spain. Sources were T cells, B-cell-depleted T cells, or PBMCs; the material itself was cDNA or gDNA.

The authors' processing: Estimated nucleated cell counts came from reference gene primer amplification. Using immunoSEQ multiplex PCR, the repertoire was profiled, and TCRdb retains in-frame clones only, with some absent. V and J calls and clone size follow that table, whereas D and trimming were derived from the DNA. The repertoire includes more than 300,000 clones, 80% to 90% of them detected once, and around 9.3% sits in the top ten. The sample was peripheral blood. This clonotype originated in a woman in her twenties or thirties with COVID-19, enrolled during active disease.

The DNA of the CDR3 is TGCAGCGTTGCTGGGGCCTTCAACTATGGCTACACCTTC. This encodes CSVAGAFNYGYTF. This chain uses TRBV29-1 with TRBJ1-2; a weak D match, TRBD1 (5 bases). V shed 4 bases and J shed 2 bases, with 11 bases lying between them. The CDR3 length is 13 residues. From germline, CDR1 is SQVTM and CDR2 ANQGSEA.